The 18 T cell receptor beta chains reported below all come from one sample, sequenced in a study of T-cell reconstitution after alpha-beta-depleted transplantation in children. Unique molecular identifiers were used in preparing the TCRbeta library. TCRdb reanalysed the PCR reads using MiXCR and keeps one entry per CDR3 protein. The sample gives some 340,000 distinct CDR3 sequences, about a tenth of which show up once; about 2.3% is in the top ten. This material consisted of PBMCs from the stem cell graft donor, taken from the stem cell graft. Every receptor here comes from a human donor who donated a stem cell graft to a child with acute lymphoblastic leukemia.

This clonotype was observed a few times. This chain joins TRBV20-1 and TRBJ2-7; perhaps TRBD1 as D (5 bases). Trimming cost V 7 bases and J 0 bases, with 7 bases left between them. The CDR3 is 11 amino acids. Germline assignment: CDR1 DFQATT and CDR2 SNEGSKA (reference sequence). CDR3 DNA: TGCAGTGACAGGTCCTCCTACGAGCAGTACTTC. Its protein product is CSDRSSYEQYF.

The V gene is TRBV29-1, the J gene TRBJ2-1, with 10 bases aligning to TRBD2. This CDR3 is built from 15 residues. Germline V gene lookup returns CDR1 SQVTM and CDR2 ANQGSEA. V lost 4 bases to trimming and J lost 6 bases; unmatched junction nucleotides: 9. This chain's CDR3 is CSVVAGGAFGNEQFF. CDR3 bases: TGCAGCGTTGTAGCGGGAGGTGCTTTCGGCAATGAGCAGTTCTTC.

This clonotype has a count of ten or more. For the CDR3, the DNA is TGTGCCAGCAGACCGGGACTAGCGGGAAGCTACGAGCAGTACTTC. Its protein is CASRPGLAGSYEQYF. V is TRBV12-3 or TRBV12-4 and J is TRBJ2-7, with 13 bases matching TRBD2. The V and J ends lost 6 bases and 3 bases, in that order; junction bases with no gene match: 5. CDR3 length: 15 amino acids.

This rearrangement joins TRBV7-6 to TRBJ2-7; tentative D call: TRBD2 (5 bases). This CDR3 has 14 amino acids. The germline gives CDR1 SGHVS, CDR2 FNYEAQ. V was shortened by 8 bases and J by 2 bases, with 16 bases between the two germline ends. In DNA, the CDR3 is TGTGCCAGCGGTACGTCTAGCCATACCTACGAGCAGTACTTC. This codes for CASGTSSHTYEQYF.

The chain uses TRBV5-1 and TRBJ2-7; 9 bases map to TRBD1. Trimming cost V 3 bases and J 2 bases; bases outside gene matches: 6. CDR1 SGHRS and CDR2 YFSETQ come from the germline V gene. The CDR3 is 15 amino acids. The CDR3 DNA reads TGCGCCAGCAGCTCAGGACAGGGGCTGCCCTACGAGCAGTACTTC. Its protein product is CASSSGQGLPYEQYF. The entire variable domain, with the rest obtained from reference TRBV5-1 and TRBJ2-7, is as follows: KAGVTQTPRYLIKTRGQQVTLSCSPISGHRSVSWYQQTPGQGLQFLFEYFSETQRNKGNFPGRFSGRQFSNSRSEMNVSTLELGDSALYLCASSSGQGLPYEQYFGPGTRLTVT.

This clonotype occurred many times. The V call is TRBV11-2, the J call TRBJ2-5; TRBD2 agrees at 7 bases. Germline loops: CDR1 SGHAT, CDR2 FQNNGV. V was pared by 1 base and J by 1 base, with 6 bases of the junction left unmatched. CDR3 length: 16 residues. In DNA form, the CDR3 reads TGTGCCAGCAGCTTAGGGGCCGGGGGGTCCCAAGAGACCCAGTACTTC. This gives the protein CASSLGAGGSQETQYF.

This clonotype was seen a handful of times. The V gene is TRBV12-3 or TRBV12-4, the J gene TRBJ2-1; a possible D gene is TRBD1 (6 bases). Between the trimmed V and J ends, which lost 9 bases and 2 bases, there was a span of 14 bases. The CDR3 totals 14 residues. CDR3 sequence: CASLQGSTYNEQFF. In DNA form, the CDR3 reads TGTGCCAGTCTACAGGGTTCCACCTACAATGAGCAGTTCTTC.

The V call is TRBV15, the J call TRBJ1-5; D is unclear. Trimming removed 0 bases from V and 6 bases from J, with 12 bases in between. The CDR3 is made up of 15 amino acids. The germline CDR1 and CDR2 sequences are LNHNV and YYDKDF (reference sequence). CDR3 nucleotides: TGTGCCACCAGCAGAGATTGGGCTCACGGTCAGCCCCAGCATTTT. Protein product: CATSRDWAHGQPQHF.

The V call is TRBV28, the J call TRBJ1-4, with D possibly matching TRBD1 (5 bases). The CDR3 totals 13 residues. The V end was cut by 6 bases, the J end by 7 bases, with 12 bases between. CDR1 is MDHEN and CDR2 is SYDVKM in the germline V gene. The CDR3 coding sequence is TGTGCCAGCAGGGAGCAGGGACCTGAAAAACTGTTTTTT. Protein: CASREQGPEKLFF.

J is TRBJ2-3 and V is TRBV14; 8 bases are a match to TRBD2. Unmatched junction bases numbered 7, after V lost 3 bases and J lost 2 bases. This CDR3 is built from 16 residues. Germline assignment: CDR1 SGHDN and CDR2 FVKESK. In nucleotides, the CDR3 is TGTGCCAGCAGCCACACTAGCGGCCACCCCACAGATACGCAGTATTTT. This sequence encodes CASSHTSGHPTDTQYF.

V gene TRBV15 combines with J gene TRBJ2-6; either TRBD1 or TRBD2 may supply D (5 bases each). V was cut by 4 bases and J by 4 bases, with 20 bases left in between. CDR1 is LNHNV and CDR2 is YYDKDF in the germline V gene (reference sequence). This CDR3 contains 18 residues. CDR3 sequence: CATSTGPPGLGGANVLTF. CDR3 in DNA: TGTGCCACCAGCACGGGACCCCCGGGGTTGGGCGGGGCCAACGTCCTGACTTTC.

This chain links TRBV7-9 with TRBJ1-4; 11 nucleotides line up with TRBD1. This CDR3 is 16 amino acids long. CDR1 SEHNR and CDR2 FQNEAQ come from the germline V gene (reference sequence). Trimming removed 5 bases from V and 7 bases from J; junction bases left unmatched: 9. This chain's CDR3 is CASSLEPGQGVEKLFF. CDR3 nucleotides: TGTGCCAGCAGCCTAGAGCCGGGACAGGGGGTTGAAAAACTGTTTTTT.

The rearrangement links TRBV3-1 to TRBJ1-6; D uncertain. There are 15 residues in the CDR3. V was trimmed by 3 bases and J by 10 bases, leaving 16 bases between them. The germline CDR1 and CDR2 sequences are LGHDT and YNNKEL (reference sequence). CDR3 protein: CASSQSGISRSPLHF. CDR3 nucleotide sequence: TGTGCCAGCAGCCAGTCCGGGATTTCGCGCTCACCCCTCCACTTT. Using reference TRBV3-1 and TRBJ1-6 for the parts outside the CDR3, the full variable domain is DTAVSQTPKYLVTQMGNDKSIKCEQNLGHDTMYWYKQDSKKFLKIMFSYNNKELIINETVPNRFSPKSPDKAHLNLHINSLELGDSAVYFCASSQSGISRSPLHFGNGTRLTVT.

The chain couples TRBV6-2 or TRBV6-3 to TRBJ2-3, with 7 bases identical to TRBD2. The germline CDR1 and CDR2 sequences are MNHEY and SVGEGT. The CDR3 has 15 residues. J lost 5 bases, V lost 3 bases, and 8 bases had no gene match. CDR3 coding DNA: TGTGCCAGCAGTTATGCGGGAGAACGGATAGATACGCAGTATTTT. This gives the protein CASSYAGERIDTQYF.

The chain couples TRBV27 to TRBJ2-7; 7 positions match TRBD2. In germline, CDR1 is MNHEY, CDR2 SMNVEV (reference sequence). CDR3 length: 15 residues. The trim removed 7 bases at V and 2 bases at J, leaving 11 bases unmatched. The CDR3: CASKQRDLTAYEQYF. The DNA of the CDR3 is TGTGCCAGCAAACAGCGGGATTTGACGGCCTACGAGCAGTACTTC.

This chain links TRBV7-3 with TRBJ2-3; 7 bases are shared with TRBD2. Germline CDR1 is SGHTA and CDR2 is FQGTGA. Losses at the gene ends were 6 bases for V and 3 bases for J; bases not matched to a gene: 9. The CDR3 is 15 amino acids. CDR3 in DNA: TGTGCCAGCAGGGGAGGGCCGTGGGGGACAGATACGCAGTATTTT. Translation: CASRGGPWGTDTQYF.

This clonotype has a handful of counts. V and J are TRBV9 and TRBJ2-6, with no clear D. V was clipped by 0 bases and J by 0 bases, with 19 bases between them. CDR1 and CDR2 from the germline V gene are SGDLS and YYNGEE. The CDR3 length is 20 residues. The CDR3 DNA is TGTGCCAGCAGCGTAGGTCCCAGCCTTATCCTGAGCTCTGGGGCCAACGTCCTGACTTTC. Its translation: CASSVGPSLILSSGANVLTF.

The chain employs TRBV6-1 and TRBJ2-6; D unclear. V gave up 6 bases and J gave up 0 bases, with 6 bases separating them. The CDR3 spans 14 residues. CDR1 MNHNS and CDR2 SASEGT come from the germline V gene. Written as DNA, the CDR3 is TGTGCCAGCAGCGTGCTCTCTGGGGCCAACGTCCTGACTTTC. Translated, it gives CASSVLSGANVLTF.